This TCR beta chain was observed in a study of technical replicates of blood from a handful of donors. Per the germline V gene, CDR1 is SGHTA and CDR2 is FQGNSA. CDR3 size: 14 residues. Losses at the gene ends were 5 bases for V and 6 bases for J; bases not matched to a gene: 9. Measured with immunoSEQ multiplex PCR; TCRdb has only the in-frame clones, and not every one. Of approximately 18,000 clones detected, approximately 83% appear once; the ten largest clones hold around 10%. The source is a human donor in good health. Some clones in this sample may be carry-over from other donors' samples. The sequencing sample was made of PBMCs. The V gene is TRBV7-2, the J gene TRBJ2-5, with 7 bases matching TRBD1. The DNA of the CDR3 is TGTGCCAGCAGCCTCCGACAGGGTGGGAAGACCCAGTACTTC. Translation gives CASSLRQGGKTQYF.